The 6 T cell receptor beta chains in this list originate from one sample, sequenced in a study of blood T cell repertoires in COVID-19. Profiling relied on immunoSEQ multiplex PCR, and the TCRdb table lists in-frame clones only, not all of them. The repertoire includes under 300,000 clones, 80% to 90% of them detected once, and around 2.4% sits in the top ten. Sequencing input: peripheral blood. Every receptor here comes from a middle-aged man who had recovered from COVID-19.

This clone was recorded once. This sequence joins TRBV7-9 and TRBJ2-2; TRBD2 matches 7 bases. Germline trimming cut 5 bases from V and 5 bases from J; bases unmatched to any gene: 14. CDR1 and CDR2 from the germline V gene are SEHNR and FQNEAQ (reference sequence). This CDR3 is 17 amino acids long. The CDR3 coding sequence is TGTGCCAGCAGCCTCGTTTATGTGGGAGGGCCGACCGGGGAGCTGTTTTTT. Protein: CASSLVYVGGPTGELFF. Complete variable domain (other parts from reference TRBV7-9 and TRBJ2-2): DTGVSQNPRHKITKRGQNVTFRCDPISEHNRLYWYRQTLGQGPEFLTYFQNEAQLEKSRLLSDRFSAERPKGSFSTLEIQRTEQGDSAMYLCASSLVYVGGPTGELFFGEGSRLTVL.

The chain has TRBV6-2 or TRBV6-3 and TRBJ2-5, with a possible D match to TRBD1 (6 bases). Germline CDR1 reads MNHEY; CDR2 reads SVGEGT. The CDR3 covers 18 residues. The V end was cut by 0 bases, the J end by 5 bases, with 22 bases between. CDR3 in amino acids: CASSYSQGRLGARETQYF. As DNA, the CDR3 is TGTGCCAGCAGTTACTCTCAGGGCCGTCTGGGGGCCAGGGAGACCCAGTACTTC.

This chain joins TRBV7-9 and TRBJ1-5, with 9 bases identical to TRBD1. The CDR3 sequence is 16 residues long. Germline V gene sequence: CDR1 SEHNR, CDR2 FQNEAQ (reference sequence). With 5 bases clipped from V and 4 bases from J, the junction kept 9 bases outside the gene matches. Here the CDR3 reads CASSDHRDRENQPQHF. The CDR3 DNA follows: TGTGCCAGCAGCGACCACCGGGACAGGGAAAATCAGCCCCAGCATTTT. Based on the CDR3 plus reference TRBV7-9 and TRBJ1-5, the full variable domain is DTGVSQNPRHKITKRGQNVTFRCDPISEHNRLYWYRQTLGQGPEFLTYFQNEAQLEKSRLLSDRFSAERPKGSFSTLEIQRTEQGDSAMYLCASSDHRDRENQPQHFGDGTRLSIL.

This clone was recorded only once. The CDR3 region has the DNA TGTGCCTGGAGGCCTAACCCCCACTGGAACACTGAAGCTTTCTTT. This gives the protein CAWRPNPHWNTEAFF. V usage is TRBV30 and J usage is TRBJ1-1, with unresolved D. V gave up 3 bases and J gave up 1 base, with 15 bases separating them. This CDR3 contains 15 residues. Germline CDR1 GTSNPN, CDR2 SVGIG (reference sequence).

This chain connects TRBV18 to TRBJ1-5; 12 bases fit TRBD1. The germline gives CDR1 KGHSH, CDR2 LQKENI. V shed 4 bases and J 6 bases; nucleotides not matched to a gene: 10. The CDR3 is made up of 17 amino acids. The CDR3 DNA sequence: TGTGCCAGCTCACAAGGGACAGGGGGCGAGTCAGGTCAGCCCCAGCATTTT. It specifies CASSQGTGGESGQPQHF.

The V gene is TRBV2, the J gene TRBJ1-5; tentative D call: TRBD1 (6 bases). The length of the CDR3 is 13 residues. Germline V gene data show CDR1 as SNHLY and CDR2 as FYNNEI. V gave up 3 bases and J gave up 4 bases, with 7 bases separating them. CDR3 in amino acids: CASSDQGNQPQHF. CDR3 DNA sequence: TGTGCCAGCAGTGACCAGGGGAATCAGCCCCAGCATTTT.